Listed below are T cell receptor beta chains from one sample, sequenced in a study of neurological immune-mediated disorders. TCRdb re-called the 5' RACE reads through MiXCR, storing one row per CDR3 protein. The sample holds about 36,000 distinct CDR3 sequences, about a tenth seen once. Sequenced input: PBMCs. The receptor set was obtained from a woman in her thirties with HTLV-1-associated myelopathy (HAM/TSP). The CDR3 runs from the conserved cysteine through the conserved F or W. D genes are given only for firm matches. Clone size is shown for a subset of rows, as once, few, many or a class of expanded clone.

>TRBJ2-6|TRBD1|many|TRBV6-5
TGTGCCAGCAGCCTTGACAGGGCTGGGGCCAACGTCCTGACTTTC
CASSLDRAGANVLTF
>TRBJ2-7|TRBD2|-|TRBV20-1
TGCAGTGCTAATGGGGCACGGGGGGGCCTGTACGAGCAGTACTTC
CSANGARGGLYEQYF
>TRBJ1-1|-|-|TRBV20-1
TGCAGTGCTAGAGAGGTCGGGGGGCACACTGAAGCTTTCTTT
CSAREVGGHTEAFF
>TRBJ1-1|TRBD1|many|TRBV7-2
TGTGCCAGCAGCCCACAGGGGGGAAGCACTGAAGCTTTCTTT
CASSPQGGSTEAFF
>TRBJ1-2|-|-|TRBV20-1
TGCAGTGCTGAGCCCCTCAACGTCTATGGCTACACCTTC
CSAEPLNVYGYTF
>TRBJ2-7|-|many|TRBV20-1
TGCAGTGCCTACTCCGGGACTCCACGTTTAGAAGGGGCCTACGAGCAGTACTTC
CSAYSGTPRLEGAYEQYF
>TRBJ1-4|TRBD1|many|TRBV20-1
TGCAGTGCTAGACCAGGGACAGTCAATGAAAAACTGTTTTTT
CSARPGTVNEKLFF
>TRBJ1-2|TRBD1|many|TRBV5-1
TGCGCCAGCAGCTTGGAGGGACAGGGCTATGGCTACACCTTC
CASSLEGQGYGYTF
>TRBJ1-1|-|many|TRBV5-1
TGCGCCAGCAGCTTGGACGGAGGAGGGCGGAACACTGAAGCTTTCTTT
CASSLDGGGRNTEAFF
>TRBJ2-2|-|many|TRBV20-1
TGCAGTGCTAGAGTCCCGGGATCCGGGGAGCTGTTTTTT
CSARVPGSGELFF
>TRBJ1-1|-|many|TRBV20-1
TGCAGTGCTAGAGATCCCGGGGGGGGACTTGAAGCTTTCTTT
CSARDPGGGLEAFF
>TRBJ1-2|-|many|TRBV5-6
TGTGCCAGCAGCTTGCCTAACTATGGCTACACCTTC
CASSLPNYGYTF
>TRBJ2-7|-|medium-sized|TRBV5-1
TGCGCCAGCAGCTTGGTGGGGGGATCCTACGAGCAGTACTTC
CASSLVGGSYEQYF
>TRBJ1-6|TRBD1|many|TRBV7-2
TGTGCCAGCAGCACCGGGGACAGTGGGATTTCACCCCTCCACTTT
CASSTGDSGISPLHF
>TRBJ2-7|TRBD1|many|TRBV7-8
TGTGCCAGCAGCTTAGGCGGGACAGGGGTATACGAGCAGTACTTC
CASSLGGTGVYEQYF
>TRBJ1-1|-|many|TRBV21-1
TGTGCCAGCAGCAAAGCGCCAGTCGACCTCTTAAACACTGAAGCTTTCTTT
CASSKAPVDLLNTEAFF
>TRBJ1-2|TRBD1|many|TRBV4-2
TGTGCCAGCAGCCCGACAGGGGGGAGAGATGGCTACACCTTC
CASSPTGGRDGYTF
>TRBJ1-1|TRBD1|many|TRBV7-2
TGTGCCAGCACCCCGAGAGGACAGGGGAACACTGAAGCTTTCTTT
CASTPRGQGNTEAFF
>TRBJ1-2|TRBD1|many|TRBV7-9
TGTGCCAGCAGCTTGGGACAGGGGTTTGGCTACACCTTC
CASSLGQGFGYTF
>TRBJ2-2|-|many|TRBV5-1
TGCGCCAGCAGCGTGACGACTAGGCTCACCGGGGAGCTGTTTTTT
CASSVTTRLTGELFF
>TRBJ1-6|TRBD1|few|TRBV20-1
TGCAGTGCTAGATTCACAGGGGGTTCCTATAATTCACCCCTCCACTTT
CSARFTGGSYNSPLHF
>TRBJ2-7|-|many|TRBV14
TGTGCCAGCAGCCAAGCCCACGGTCGCGAGCAGTACTTC
CASSQAHGREQYF
>TRBJ1-2|TRBD1|many|TRBV20-1
TGCAGTGCTAGAGACCTACAGGGGGCTAGAGGCTACACCTTC
CSARDLQGARGYTF
>TRBJ1-4|-|many|TRBV2
TGTGCCAGCGGACGTCCAGGGAATAATGAAAAACTGTTTTTT
CASGRPGNNEKLFF
>TRBJ2-2|TRBD2|many|TRBV20-1
TGCAGTGCTAGAGTGACTAGCGGGCTTAACACCGGGGAGCTGTTTTTT
CSARVTSGLNTGELFF
>TRBJ1-2|TRBD1|many|TRBV5-1
TGCGCCAGCAGAGTGAAACAGGGGGACTATGGCTACACCTTC
CASRVKQGDYGYTF
>TRBJ1-1|-|many|TRBV20-1
TGCAGTGCTAGAAAACCCACGGGGGTGAACGCTGAAGCTTTCTTT
CSARKPTGVNAEAFF
>TRBJ2-7|TRBD2|many|TRBV5-1
TGCGCCAGCAGCTTGGCGGGACTAGTTTACGAGCAGTACTTC
CASSLAGLVYEQYF
>TRBJ1-2|-|-|TRBV7-9
TGTGCCAGCAGCTTAGGCTCATCCCCAGGGACCTATGGCTACACCTTC
CASSLGSSPGTYGYTF
>TRBJ2-1|TRBD2|many|TRBV5-1
TGCGCCAGCAGCGGGACTAGCGGGGACAATGAGCAGTTCTTC
CASSGTSGDNEQFF
>TRBJ2-7|-|many|TRBV5-6
TGTGCCAGCAGCCTCATGGGTTCAGTGGACTTC
CASSLMGSVDF
>TRBJ1-1|-|many|TRBV3-1
TGTGCCAGCAGCCAAGGGGTTCAGAACACTGAAGCTTTCTTT
CASSQGVQNTEAFF
>TRBJ2-3|-|many|TRBV12-3/TRBV12-4
TGTGCCAGCAGTCGACTACCATTTAGCACAGATACGCAGTATTTT
CASSRLPFSTDTQYF
>TRBJ1-2|TRBD1|many|TRBV20-1
TGCAGTGCCCTACAGGGGACCTATGGCTACACCTTC
CSALQGTYGYTF
>TRBJ2-1|TRBD2|many|TRBV20-1
TGCAGTGCTGAGAAACCTCAGACTAGCGGGGGGTTCTCTGAGCAGTTCTTC
CSAEKPQTSGGFSEQFF
>TRBJ2-2|TRBD1|many|TRBV7-7
TGTGCCAGCAGCCAAAATCCGGGACAGCACACCGGGGAGCTGTTTTTT
CASSQNPGQHTGELFF
>TRBJ2-1|TRBD1|many|TRBV20-1
TGCAGTGCTAGAGCCGGGACAGCCTACAATGAGCAGTTCTTC
CSARAGTAYNEQFF
>TRBJ1-1|-|many|TRBV20-1
TGCAGTGCTAGGCCCGCAGGTGAAGCTTTCTTT
CSARPAGEAFF
>TRBJ2-3|TRBD1|many|TRBV10-3
TGTGCCATCAGTGGGGGGACAGGGGGCCCAGATACGCAGTATTTT
CAISGGTGGPDTQYF
>TRBJ1-2|TRBD1|many|TRBV12-3/TRBV12-4
TGTGCCAGCAGTCTGTCTCCGGGACAGGGGACACGGACCTTC
CASSLSPGQGTRTF
>TRBJ1-1|TRBD1|many|TRBV20-1
TGCAGTGCTAGAGTTCCAGGGGGGAGTGGCACTGAAGCTTTCTTT
CSARVPGGSGTEAFF
>TRBJ2-3|-|many|TRBV5-1
TGCGCCAGCAGCTTGACCTCAGATACGCAGTATTTT
CASSLTSDTQYF
>TRBJ1-4|-|many|TRBV3-1
TGTGCCAGCAGCCAAGAATCGGGGGGACTGTTTTTT
CASSQESGGLFF
>TRBJ2-2|TRBD1|few|TRBV6-6
TGTGCCAGCCACAGGGGAAACACCGGGGAGCTGTTTTTT
CASHRGNTGELFF
>TRBJ1-1|TRBD1|many|TRBV20-1
TGCAGTGCTAGGGGGACAGGTGGAGGATCGGAGAACACTGAAGCTTTCTTT
CSARGTGGGSENTEAFF
>TRBJ2-5|-|many|TRBV3-1
TGTGCCAGCAGCCAAGCGGGGGAGACCCAGTACTTC
CASSQAGETQYF
>TRBJ1-2|-|many|TRBV10-3
TGTGCCATCAGTGAAGGAGGGAACTATGGCTACACCTTC
CAISEGGNYGYTF